This is a list of T cell receptor beta chains from one sample in a study of T-cell reconstitution after alpha-beta-depleted transplantation in children. In TCRdb, the PCR reads were re-called with MiXCR into one record per CDR3 protein. The table records 600,000 to 700,000 distinct CDR3 sequences, 16% of them present only once. Specimen: PBMCs from the stem cell graft donor, collected from the stem cell graft. These TCRs come from a human donor who donated a stem cell graft to a child with acute myeloid leukemia. The CDR3 runs from the conserved cysteine through the conserved F or W. The order of the fields is J gene, V gene, D gene, clone size, CDR3 DNA, CDR3 protein. A D gene is named only where the DNA matches it firmly. A clone size is listed for some rows: how often the clone was seen (once, few, many), or a class if it is expanded.

>TRBJ2-3|TRBV7-2|.|.
TGTGCCAGCAGCTTAGGATTTATAGGGCGAGATACGCAGTATTTT
CASSLGFIGRDTQYF
>TRBJ1-1|TRBV20-1|.|many
TGCAGTGCTAGAGATAGGACAGTGTTAGGGAATGAAGCTTTCTTT
CSARDRTVLGNEAFF
>TRBJ2-5|TRBV10-2|.|.
TGCGCCAGCAGTGAGTGGGAGGAGACCCAGTACTTC
CASSEWEETQYF
>TRBJ2-1|TRBV7-2|.|many
TGTGCCAGCAGCTCGGACAGCAACCCCTACAATGAGCAGTTCTTC
CASSSDSNPYNEQFF
>TRBJ1-2|TRBV28|TRBD1|.
TGTGCCAGCAGTTTACGGGCTACAGGGGGTGCCTATGGCTACACCTTC
CASSLRATGGAYGYTF
>TRBJ1-1|TRBV20-1|.|.
TGCAGTGCTAGAGATTGGGGGGCGAACACTGAAGCTTTCTTT
CSARDWGANTEAFF
>TRBJ1-6|TRBV20-1|.|many
TGCAGTGCCCCGGACAGTATGAATTCACCCCTCCACTTT
CSAPDSMNSPLHF
>TRBJ1-2|TRBV4-2|.|few
TGTGCCAGCAGCCAAGATCCCCCCCCGGACAGATCGGGTAACTATGGCTACACCTTC
CASSQDPPPDRSGNYGYTF
>TRBJ2-3|TRBV7-2|.|few
TGTGCCAGCAGCTGGGGGTCGGATACGCAGTATTTT
CASSWGSDTQYF
>TRBJ2-1|TRBV6-4|TRBD2|many
TGTGCCAGCAGTGACACTGACGGGGGGGGGCAGTTCTTC
CASSDTDGGGQFF
>TRBJ1-2|TRBV6-5|.|.
TGTGCCAGCAGTTACTCGGCTTCTACTGGCTACACCTTC
CASSYSASTGYTF
>TRBJ2-3|TRBV12-3/TRBV12-4|.|.
TGTGCCAGCAGCTCGGGGTTATCTAGCACAGATACGCAGTATTTT
CASSSGLSSTDTQYF
>TRBJ2-1|TRBV12-3/TRBV12-4|TRBD2|few
TGTGCCAGCAGTTTAACCGGGGGGATATCCTACAATGAGCAGTTCTTC
CASSLTGGISYNEQFF
>TRBJ2-3|TRBV12-3/TRBV12-4|.|.
TGTGCCAGCAGTTTAGGGCCGCCATATGGCACAGATACGCAGTATTTT
CASSLGPPYGTDTQYF
>TRBJ1-1|TRBV5-5|.|many
TGTGCCAGCAGCTTGGAGGGCCAGGGCCGAGGAGCTTTCTTT
CASSLEGQGRGAFF
>TRBJ1-6|TRBV20-1|TRBD1|many
TGCAGTGCCGGGACAGGACCATATAATTCACCCCTCCACTTT
CSAGTGPYNSPLHF
>TRBJ1-1|TRBV2|.|few
TGTGCCAGCAGGGAAAGGGCGTTCGGAGGGAACACTGAAGCTTTCTTT
CASRERAFGGNTEAFF
>TRBJ1-2|TRBV9|TRBD1|.
TGTGCCAGCAGCCCCAGACAGGGAGGCAACTATGGCTACACCTTC
CASSPRQGGNYGYTF
>TRBJ2-5|TRBV5-6|.|few
TGTGCCAGCAGCTTGGGTCATCGAGACGCAGTGGGGGAGACCCAGTACTTC
CASSLGHRDAVGETQYF
>TRBJ2-1|TRBV20-1|.|.
TGCAGTGCTAGCCCCCGTGGGGGTGAGCAGTTCTTC
CSASPRGGEQFF
>TRBJ2-5|TRBV20-1|.|many
TGCAGTGCTTCAAAGACCCAGTACTTC
CSASKTQYF
>TRBJ2-1|TRBV24-1|.|.
TGTGCCACGCGCCAGGGGAACAATGAGCAGTTCTTC
CATRQGNNEQFF
>TRBJ1-4|TRBV5-1|.|many
TGCGCCAGCAGCGAGGCAGGGGTTGAAAAACTGTTTTTT
CASSEAGVEKLFF
>TRBJ1-5|TRBV20-1|.|many
TGCAGTGCTAGAGATCCGAAGTATAGCAATCAGCCCCAGCATTTT
CSARDPKYSNQPQHF
>TRBJ1-2|TRBV20-1|TRBD1|few
TGCAGTGCTAGATGGGACAGGGGGAATTATGGCTACACCTTC
CSARWDRGNYGYTF
>TRBJ2-7|TRBV27|.|.
TGTGCCAGCAGTTTAACCGGGAAGGGCCACGAGCAGTACTTC
CASSLTGKGHEQYF
>TRBJ2-3|TRBV20-1|.|many
TGCAGTGCTTCACCCCCCGGGACGAGCACAGATACGCAGTATTTT
CSASPPGTSTDTQYF
>TRBJ2-5|TRBV20-1|.|many
TGCAGTGCTACGTACCTAGGGGAGACCCAGTACTTC
CSATYLGETQYF
>TRBJ2-3|TRBV7-8|.|few
TGTGCCAGCAGCGGGCGCCAAGATACGCAGTATTTT
CASSGRQDTQYF
>TRBJ2-7|TRBV20-1|.|many
TGCAGTGCTAGAGATCCAGGGGCGTGGGTTGGCGAGCAGTACTTC
CSARDPGAWVGEQYF
>TRBJ2-7|TRBV7-2|.|many
TGTGCCAGCAGCGCCACTAGCAGGGACCTGGGCTTC
CASSATSRDLGF
>TRBJ1-1|TRBV5-1|.|.
TGCGCCAGCAGCTTGGCAATACAGGGATCGAACACTGAAGCTTTCTTT
CASSLAIQGSNTEAFF
>TRBJ2-6|TRBV15|.|few
TGTGCCACCACCCTGGGGATCTCTGGGGCCAACGTCCTGACTTTC
CATTLGISGANVLTF
>TRBJ2-5|TRBV5-6|.|few
TGTGCCAGCAGCTTGTACCCCGTAGCATCCCAGTACTTC
CASSLYPVASQYF
>TRBJ1-1|TRBV5-1|.|few
TGCGCCAGCAGCTTGGTAGCTTCGGCTGGGACTGAAGCTTTCTTT
CASSLVASAGTEAFF
>TRBJ2-2|TRBV4-3|.|few
TGCGCCAGCAGCCAAGATAAGGCCTACACCGGGGAGCTGTTTTTT
CASSQDKAYTGELFF
>TRBJ2-7|TRBV10-3|.|many
TGTGCCATCAGCCCCGAGGGGACTTACGAGCAGTACTTC
CAISPEGTYEQYF
>TRBJ1-1|TRBV18|.|few
TGTGCTGCGGCGGGAACGAACACTGAAGCTTTCTTT
CAAAGTNTEAFF
>TRBJ2-3|TRBV20-1|.|many
TGCAGTGCTACAAAGAGATGGGAGAGCGATACGCAGTATTTT
CSATKRWESDTQYF
>TRBJ2-3|TRBV20-1|TRBD1|many
TGCAGTGCTAGAACGACAGGGGCAGATACGCAGTATTTT
CSARTTGADTQYF
>TRBJ1-5|TRBV7-2|.|.
TGTGCCAGCAGCTTAGCGCAGTGGCAGCCCCAGCATTTT
CASSLAQWQPQHF
>TRBJ1-1|TRBV12-3/TRBV12-4|.|many
TGTGCCAGCAGTCCCGGCGTCAGCACTGAAGCTTTCTTT
CASSPGVSTEAFF
>TRBJ1-1|TRBV19|.|.
TGTGCCAGTAGTCGGGGGGGGGACACTGAAGCTTTCTTT
CASSRGGDTEAFF
>TRBJ2-6|TRBV7-9|.|few
TGTGCCAGCAGTTCCTTTTCCGGGGGGGCCAACGTCCTGACTTTC
CASSSFSGGANVLTF
>TRBJ2-1|TRBV12-5|.|.
TGTGCTAGTGGTTTTCTAACAGGGACCAATGAGCAGTTCTTC
CASGFLTGTNEQFF
>TRBJ2-1|TRBV20-1|TRBD2|many
TGCAGTGCTAGCTCCGCTAGCGGGGGGTCCTACAATGAGCAGTTCTTC
CSASSASGGSYNEQFF
>TRBJ2-7|TRBV30|TRBD2|.
TGTGCCTGGAGTGTCGGGGGGGCCAGCTCCTACGAGCAGTACTTC
CAWSVGGASSYEQYF
>TRBJ2-2|TRBV20-1|TRBD2|many
TGCAGTGCTCGAAGGAGCGGGGGGGGGACCGGGGAGCTGTTTTTT
CSARRSGGGTGELFF
>TRBJ2-7|TRBV20-1|TRBD1|many
TGCAGTGCTACCGACAGGGTAGGACCCTACGAGCAGTACTTC
CSATDRVGPYEQYF
>TRBJ1-5|TRBV20-1|.|few
TGCAGTGCCTCCCGGGGGGGCAGGGGTGGCAATCAGCCCCAGCATTTT
CSASRGGRGGNQPQHF
>TRBJ1-6|TRBV20-1|.|.
TGCAGTGCGAAGTTAAATTCACCCCTCCACTTT
CSAKLNSPLHF
>TRBJ2-1|TRBV7-2|TRBD1|.
TGTGCCAGCAGCTTCTATAGAGGGGGCGATTTCTACAATGAGCAGTTCTTC
CASSFYRGGDFYNEQFF
>TRBJ2-1|TRBV24-1|.|.
TGTGCCACCAGTGATACCGAGGGGAGAAGCTCCTACAATGAGCAGTTCTTC
CATSDTEGRSSYNEQFF
>TRBJ1-5|TRBV7-6|.|many
TGTGCCAGCAGCTTAGCGGAGGGAAGGGAGCCCCAGCATTTT
CASSLAEGREPQHF
>TRBJ2-1|TRBV7-2|TRBD2|few
TGTGCCAGCAGCATACGGGGGGTGCTGTACAATGAGCAGTTCTTC
CASSIRGVLYNEQFF
>TRBJ2-1|TRBV12-5|.|many
TGTGCTAGTGGTTTGGTAGGTTGGGCCGATCTTTCGTCCTACAATGAGCAGTTCTTC
CASGLVGWADLSSYNEQFF
>TRBJ2-3|TRBV10-3|TRBD2|many
TGTGCCATCGGACGGAGCGGGGGTCCTCTTAGCACAGATACGCAGTATTTT
CAIGRSGGPLSTDTQYF